This T cell receptor beta chain was recovered during a study of blood T cell repertoires in COVID-19. Looking at the study overall: Spain, Italy and the United States supplied samples that represented acute and convalescent COVID-19.

V dropped 3 bases and J dropped 7 bases, with 16 bases sitting between them. The CDR3 runs to 15 residues. The germline gives CDR1 SGHTA, CDR2 FQGNSA. The assay was immunoSEQ multiplex PCR, and TCRdb's table has in-frame clones only and misses some. The sample records just over 650,000 clones, around 89% being singletons. Sequenced sample: peripheral blood. This TCR came from a woman under 30 with acute or convalescent COVID-19. V usage is TRBV7-2 and J usage is TRBJ1-5; no firm D call. The CDR3 DNA sequence: TGTGCCAGCAGCTTGATTGTGGGAGGCGGCCAGCCCCAGCATTTT. It yields the protein CASSLIVGGGQPQHF.